The 28 T cell receptor beta chains below were found in one sample sequenced in a study of blood T cell repertoires in COVID-19. The method was immunoSEQ multiplex PCR; TCRdb's version includes in-frame clones alone and lacks a portion of them. The sample includes tens of thousands of clones, 85% seen only once; the top ten take 5.3%. Sequenced: peripheral blood. Source of these receptors: a man between 65 and 79 years old with acute or convalescent COVID-19.

V and J are TRBV5-1 and TRBJ2-7, with a weak D call TRBD2 (5 bases). This CDR3 is 11 amino acids long. Germline lookup yields CDR1 SGHRS and CDR2 YFSETQ. V lost 5 bases and J lost 6, with 9 bases in between. This chain's CDR3 is CASRDLGEQYF. CDR3 DNA sequence: TGCGCCAGCAGGGACTTGGGCGAGCAGTACTTC.

The chain employs TRBV7-9 and TRBJ2-2; D is perhaps TRBD1 (5 bases). The CDR3 totals 13 residues. V was clipped by 0 bases and J by 6 bases, with 5 bases between them. Germline assignment: CDR1 SEHNR and CDR2 FQNEAQ (reference sequence). The CDR3 nucleotides read TGTGCCAGCAGCTTAGCGGGGCCCGGGGAGCTGTTTTTT. It yields the protein CASSLAGPGELFF.

CDR3 DNA: TGCGCCAGCAGCTTGGCCGGCTATGGCTACACCTTC. Protein product: CASSLAGYGYTF. The chain has TRBV5-1 and TRBJ1-2, with D unclear. V lost 0 bases, J lost 4 bases, and 4 bases lay in between. There are 12 residues in the CDR3. The germline V gene has CDR1 SGHRS and CDR2 YFSETQ.

The V call is TRBV6-1, the J call TRBJ1-2; 10 bases are a match to TRBD1. The CDR3 totals 15 residues. V lost 0 bases and J lost 4; bases outside the gene matches: 2. Germline CDR1 reads MNHNS; CDR2 reads SASEGT. The CDR3 region has the DNA TGTGCCAGCAGTGAAGCAGGACAGGGGGTCTATGGCTACACCTTC. Protein product: CASSEAGQGVYGYTF.

This rearrangement joins TRBV9 to TRBJ1-6, with 9 bases lining up with TRBD1. CDR3 length: 15 amino acids. J lost 11 bases, V lost 4 bases, and 10 bases had no gene match. Germline-derived CDR1 and CDR2 are SGDLS and YYNGEE. CDR3 in DNA: TGTGCCAGCAGCTTAGAGGACAGGGGATTGACACCCCTCCACTTT. Encoded protein: CASSLEDRGLTPLHF.

The rearrangement uses TRBV12-3 or TRBV12-4 and TRBJ1-6; a possible D gene is TRBD1 (6 bases). The CDR3 length is 13 residues. V lost 7 bases, J lost 13 bases, and 17 bases lay in between. CDR3 in amino acids: CASTGTYNGPLHF. CDR3 DNA sequence: TGTGCCAGCACCGGGACATATAATGGGCCCCTCCACTTT.

The rearrangement uses TRBV3-1 (or the pseudogene TRBV3-2) and TRBJ1-2; maybe TRBD1 (6 bases). The germline gives CDR1 LGHDT, CDR2 YNNKEL (reference sequence). V dropped 2 bases and J dropped 2 bases, with 18 bases sitting between them. The CDR3 has 17 amino acids. The CDR3 loop reads CASSQRPSGHLNYGYTF. The CDR3 DNA follows: TGTGCCAGCAGCCAACGACCCTCGGGACACCTAAACTATGGCTACACCTTC.

The J gene is TRBJ1-1, the V gene TRBV5-4, with D maybe TRBD1 (5 bases). Per germline, CDR1 SGHNT and CDR2 YYREEE (reference sequence). Trimming removed 5 bases at V and 11 bases at J, with 22 bases between. There are 14 residues in the CDR3. The DNA of the CDR3 is TGTGCCAGCAGAGTTTGGCAGGGAAATTATGATGCTTTCTTT. Translating it yields CASRVWQGNYDAFF.

The chain uses TRBV4-2 and TRBJ1-1; perhaps TRBD1 as D (5 bases). The germline CDR1 and CDR2 sequences are LGHNA and YNFKEQ. The V and J ends lost 4 bases and 4 bases respectively, with 16 bases between them. CDR3 size: 15 residues. CDR3 loop: CASSRDSGLITEAFF. For the CDR3, the DNA is TGTGCCAGCAGCCGGGACTCGGGATTGATCACTGAAGCTTTCTTT.

V is TRBV11-2 and J is TRBJ2-1; 11 bases match TRBD2. This CDR3 comprises 15 residues. The germline gives CDR1 SGHAT, CDR2 FQNNGV. The V and J ends lost 5 bases and 4 bases, in that order; junction bases with no gene match: 4. The CDR3 here is CASSTGLAVYNEQFF. CDR3 in DNA: TGTGCCAGCAGCACGGGACTAGCGGTATACAATGAGCAGTTCTTC.

This clone was recorded a few times. The chain couples TRBV3-1 (or the pseudogene TRBV3-2) to TRBJ1-3; D gene unclear. This CDR3 contains 13 residues. V lost 4 bases and J 2 bases, leaving 6 bases between the germline ends. Germline-derived CDR1 and CDR2 are LGHDT and YNNKEL (reference sequence). CDR3 nucleotide sequence: TGTGCCAGCAGCCTGTCAGCTGGAAACACCATATATTTT. This gives the protein CASSLSAGNTIYF.

The V and J genes are TRBV19 and TRBJ2-2, with a tentative D call TRBD1 (6 bases). The V end was cut by 8 bases, the J end by 5 bases, with 18 bases between. The CDR3 sequence is 15 residues long. Germline assignment: CDR1 LNHDA and CDR2 SQIVND (reference sequence). CDR3: CASESRGDRTGELFF. CDR3 coding DNA: TGTGCCAGTGAGTCCAGGGGCGATAGGACCGGGGAGCTGTTTTTT.

The V and J genes are TRBV19 and TRBJ2-1, with D possibly matching TRBD2 (6 bases). V dropped 5 bases and J dropped 5 bases, with 10 bases sitting between them. Germline V gene lookup returns CDR1 LNHDA and CDR2 SQIVND (reference sequence). The CDR3 sequence is 13 residues long. The CDR3 loop reads CASSLASDNEQFF. The DNA for the CDR3 is TGTGCCAGTAGTCTGGCTAGCGACAATGAGCAGTTCTTC.

A note on this clone: Other DNA sequences from this sample encode an identical CDR3 as well. The CDR3: CASSLNRGETQYF. The CDR3 bases are TGTGCCAGCAGTTTGAACAGGGGGGAGACCCAGTACTTC. V and J are TRBV12-3 or TRBV12-4 and TRBJ2-5, with 8 bases fitting TRBD1. This CDR3 spans 13 amino acids. Trimming removed 3 bases from V and 5 bases from J; junction bases left unmatched: 2.

The chain employs TRBV5-1 and TRBJ2-7; weak D call: TRBD1 (6 bases). Trimming left V 4 bases short and J 0 bases short, with 14 bases between. The CDR3 sequence is 15 residues long. The germline CDR1 and CDR2 sequences are SGHRS and YFSETQ. The CDR3 bases are TGCGCCAGCAGCATCACAGGGCAGCCCTCCTACGAGCAGTACTTC. Protein sequence: CASSITGQPSYEQYF.

This rearrangement joins TRBV2 to TRBJ1-2; D might be TRBD1 (6 bases). CDR1 and CDR2 (germline): SNHLY, FYNNEI. Trimming pared 5 bases from V and 8 bases from J, leaving 12 bases between. The length of the CDR3 is 12 residues. The CDR3: CASSSRGSGYTF. CDR3 in DNA: TGTGCCAGCAGTTCCAGGGGTTCCGGCTACACCTTC.

The chain employs TRBV10-1 and TRBJ2-2, with a possible D match to TRBD2 (5 bases). This CDR3 comprises 14 residues. The ends were cut back, 6 bases at V and 0 bases at J, with 8 bases in the middle. Germline CDR1 reads WNHNN; CDR2 reads SYGVQD (reference sequence). CDR3 nucleotides: TGCGCCAGCAGCCGGGAACCGAACACCGGGGAGCTGTTTTTT. Protein product: CASSREPNTGELFF.

V and J are TRBV5-4 and TRBJ2-2; no definite D call. Trimming removed 0 bases from V and 1 base from J, with 4 bases in between. The CDR3 contains 14 residues. Germline V lookup: CDR1 SGHNT, CDR2 YYREEE (reference sequence). Here the CDR3 reads CASSLVLNTGELFF. CDR3 nucleotides: TGTGCCAGCAGCTTGGTCCTGAACACCGGGGAGCTGTTTTTT. Full variable domain (outside the CDR3, taken from reference TRBV5-4 and TRBJ2-2): ETGVTQSPTHLIKTRGQQVTLRCSSQSGHNTVSWYQQALGQGPQFIFQYYREEENGRGNFPPRFSGLQFPNYSSELNVNALELDDSALYLCASSLVLNTGELFFGEGSRLTVL.

This chain links TRBV2 with TRBJ2-5, with TRBD2 identical over 7 bases. The V segment lost 1 base and the J segment 3 bases; nucleotides outside the gene matches: 8. This CDR3 spans 16 amino acids. Germline CDR1 SNHLY, CDR2 FYNNEI. DNA of the CDR3: TGTGCCAGCAGTGAAGTCAGGACTAGGGAGGAAGAGACCCAGTACTTC. It encodes CASSEVRTREEETQYF.

J is TRBJ2-3 and V is TRBV18, with 10 bases aligning to TRBD2. CDR3 size: 18 residues. The germline gives CDR1 KGHSH, CDR2 LQKENI. Trimming cost V 3 bases and J 2 bases; bases outside gene matches: 11. CDR3 amino acids: CASSPPVAGGLFTDTQYF. CDR3 sequence (DNA): TGTGCCAGCTCACCCCCAGTAGCGGGGGGACTATTCACAGATACGCAGTATTTT.

V and J are TRBV5-4 and TRBJ2-3; no firm D call. CDR3 length: 16 residues. CDR1 is SGHNT and CDR2 is YYREEE in the germline V gene (reference sequence). Trimming left V 4 bases short and J 2 bases short, with 17 bases between. The CDR3 coding sequence is TGTGCCAGCAGCAAGACCGGGTCGTATTACACAGATACGCAGTATTTT. Amino acid sequence: CASSKTGSYYTDTQYF.

This sequence joins TRBV18 and TRBJ2-3; 9 nucleotides agree with TRBD2. V trimming: 3 bases; J trimming: 7 bases; junction bases outside the gene matches: 5. The CDR3 length is 14 residues. The germline V gene encodes CDR1 KGHSH and CDR2 LQKENI. CDR3 nucleotide sequence: TGTGCCAGCTCACCGGAAGCGGGGGGATATACGCAGTATTTT. Translating gives CASSPEAGGYTQYF. Full variable domain (rest looked up from reference TRBV18 and TRBJ2-3): NAGVMQNPRHLVRRRGQEARLRCSPMKGHSHVYWYRQLPEEGLKFMVYLQKENIIDESGMPKERFSAEFPKEGPSILRIQQVVRGDSAAYFCASSPEAGGYTQYFGPGTRLTVL.

The chain employs TRBV5-1 and TRBJ1-3, with D tentatively TRBD1 (6 bases). V was pared by 4 bases and J by 1 base, with 15 bases between. Per germline, CDR1 SGHRS and CDR2 YFSETQ. The CDR3 consists of 16 residues. The CDR3 sequence: CASSAGQTRSGNTIYF. In DNA, the CDR3 is TGCGCCAGCAGCGCCGGACAGACTCGATCTGGAAACACCATATATTTT.

This clone appeared a few times. The CDR3, as DNA: TGTGCCAGCAGCTTAGGGGACCCGGGACAGGGTGGCTACACCTTC. It is translated as CASSLGDPGQGGYTF. V and J are TRBV7-9 and TRBJ1-2; TRBD1 matches at 9 bases. Looked up from germline, CDR1 is SEHNR and CDR2 is FQNEAQ (reference sequence). Trimming took 1 base from V and 7 from J; bases not matched to a gene: 7. CDR3 length: 15 residues.

The chain carries TRBV15 and TRBJ2-2, with 10 bases fitting TRBD1. J lost 5 bases, V lost 4 bases, and 4 bases had no gene match. The CDR3 covers 15 residues. Germline-derived CDR1 and CDR2 are LNHNV and YYDKDF (reference sequence). CDR3 amino acids: CATSKGTGETGELFF. Written as DNA, the CDR3 is TGTGCCACCAGCAAGGGGACAGGGGAAACCGGGGAGCTGTTTTTT.

The CDR3 DNA reads as TGTGCCAGCAGCTTAGGACAGGGTTTCAATGAGCAGTTCTTC. Its protein is CASSLGQGFNEQFF. The rearrangement uses TRBV7-9 and TRBJ2-1; 7 bases match TRBD1. The CDR3 has 14 amino acids. V lost 1 base and J lost 6; bases outside the gene matches: 3. The germline CDR1 and CDR2 sequences are SEHNR and FQNEAQ (reference sequence).

This clone showed up just a few times. The chain carries TRBV5-5 and TRBJ1-3; D is unresolved. Germline loops: CDR1 SGHKS, CDR2 YYEKEE (reference sequence). The CDR3 is 14 residues long. V lost 5 bases and J lost 0, with 9 bases in between. The CDR3 loop is CASRPRVSGNTIYF. The CDR3 DNA reads TGTGCCAGCAGGCCACGAGTCTCTGGAAACACCATATATTTT. Based on the CDR3 plus reference TRBV5-5 and TRBJ1-3, the full variable domain is DAGVTQSPTHLIKTRGQQVTLRCSPISGHKSVSWYQQVLGQGPQFIFQYYEKEERGRGNFPDRFSARQFPNYSSELNVNALLLGDSALYLCASRPRVSGNTIYFGEGSWLTVV.

The rearrangement links TRBV7-3 to TRBJ2-2; D is possibly TRBD2 (6 bases). Between the trimmed V and J ends, which lost 5 bases and 6 bases, there was a span of 13 bases. Germline-derived CDR1 and CDR2 are SGHTA and FQGTGA. The CDR3 has 14 amino acids. DNA for the CDR3: TGTGCCAGCAGCCGGGACTCCCGGGCCGGGGAGCTGTTTTTT. This encodes CASSRDSRAGELFF.